The rows below give T cell receptor beta chains drawn from one sample of a study of OX40 agonist ivuxolimab in advanced cancers. The method was immunoSEQ multiplex PCR; TCRdb's version includes in-frame clones alone and lacks a portion of them. The sample holds tens of thousands of clones, under 80% seen once. Sample: CD4+ or CD8+ T cells sorted from blood, taken in a trial of the OX40 agonist ivuxolimab. The receptors were gathered from an adult with an advanced solid tumor such as melanoma, head and neck, liver or kidney cancer. CDR3s include the opening cysteine and the closing phenylalanine or tryptophan. Fields, in order: J gene, clone size, D gene, V gene, CDR3 DNA, CDR3 protein. A D gene is named only where the DNA matches it firmly. Size is omitted from some rows. Given values are once, few, many or a class for expanded clones.

J gene: TRBJ2-7
clone size: NA
D gene: NA
V gene: TRBV7-9
CDR3 DNA: TGTGCCAGCAGCCCCGGGAAAGGGACCTCCTCCCAATTCTACGAGCAGTACTTC
CDR3 protein: CASSPGKGTSSQFYEQYF

J gene: TRBJ2-3
clone size: NA
D gene: NA
V gene: TRBV11-3
CDR3 DNA: TGTGCCAGCAGCTTAGGGTCAGGGATAACAGATACGCAGTATTTT
CDR3 protein: CASSLGSGITDTQYF

J gene: TRBJ1-5
clone size: NA
D gene: TRBD1
V gene: TRBV7-8
CDR3 DNA: TGTGCCAGCACCAACGGACAGGGAGAGGGTAGCAATCAGCCCCAGCATTTT
CDR3 protein: CASTNGQGEGSNQPQHF

J gene: TRBJ1-2
clone size: medium-sized
D gene: TRBD1
V gene: TRBV19
CDR3 DNA: TGTGCCAGTAGTACGGGACAGGGTTGGGAGGACGGCTACACCTTC
CDR3 protein: CASSTGQGWEDGYTF

J gene: TRBJ1-6
clone size: NA
D gene: NA
V gene: TRBV4-3
CDR3 DNA: TGCGCCAGCAGCCAAGATCTTGGCGGTAACTATAATTCACCCCTCCACTTT
CDR3 protein: CASSQDLGGNYNSPLHF

J gene: TRBJ2-1
clone size: NA
D gene: NA
V gene: TRBV7-6
CDR3 DNA: TGTGCCAGCAGCTTAGCGGGGAGCTACAATGAGCAGTTCTTC
CDR3 protein: CASSLAGSYNEQFF

J gene: TRBJ2-7
clone size: NA
D gene: TRBD1
V gene: TRBV14
CDR3 DNA: TGTGCCAGCAGCCAAGGGACAGGGTCCTACGAGCAGTACTTC
CDR3 protein: CASSQGTGSYEQYF

J gene: TRBJ1-3
clone size: NA
D gene: NA
V gene: TRBV19
CDR3 DNA: TGTGCCAGTAGTCGGGCACTCAGGAGCTCTGGAAACACCATATATTTT
CDR3 protein: CASSRALRSSGNTIYF

J gene: TRBJ1-1
clone size: NA
D gene: NA
V gene: TRBV27
CDR3 DNA: TGTGCCAGCAGTTTTGCAGGGCGTACTGAAGCTTTCTTT
CDR3 protein: CASSFAGRTEAFF

J gene: TRBJ1-1
clone size: once
D gene: NA
V gene: TRBV27
CDR3 DNA: TGTGCCAGCAGTAACGGTATGGGGGGCCCGGCTGAAGCTTTCTTT
CDR3 protein: CASSNGMGGPAEAFF

J gene: TRBJ2-5
clone size: NA
D gene: NA
V gene: TRBV6-5
CDR3 DNA: TGTGCCAGCAGTTACCAGGACTCAGCCCCCCAAGAGACCCAGTACTTC
CDR3 protein: CASSYQDSAPQETQYF

J gene: TRBJ1-1
clone size: few
D gene: NA
V gene: TRBV9
CDR3 DNA: TGTGCCAGCAGCGTAGGCGGGACCACTGAAGCTTTCTTT
CDR3 protein: CASSVGGTTEAFF

J gene: TRBJ1-2
clone size: NA
D gene: NA
V gene: TRBV2
CDR3 DNA: TGTGCCAGCAGTGAAGAGGGGAACTATGGCTACACCTTC
CDR3 protein: CASSEEGNYGYTF

J gene: TRBJ2-5
clone size: NA
D gene: NA
V gene: TRBV6-4
CDR3 DNA: TGTGCCAGCCCCCTTAGGTGTGGGGTAACCCGGGAGACCCAGTACTTC
CDR3 protein: CASPLRCGVTRETQYF

J gene: TRBJ1-6
clone size: NA
D gene: TRBD1
V gene: TRBV6-5
CDR3 DNA: TGTGCCAGCAGCTTGGACAGGGGTCGATCACCCCTCCACTTT
CDR3 protein: CASSLDRGRSPLHF

J gene: TRBJ2-7
clone size: once
D gene: NA
V gene: TRBV29-1
CDR3 DNA: TGCAGCGTTGAAGGGGGGAACGAGCAGTACTTC
CDR3 protein: CSVEGGNEQYF

J gene: TRBJ1-1
clone size: NA
D gene: NA
V gene: TRBV2
CDR3 DNA: TGTGCCAGCAGTGAATCCGCGTTTGCTGAAGCTTTCTTT
CDR3 protein: CASSESAFAEAFF

J gene: TRBJ2-2
clone size: once
D gene: TRBD2
V gene: TRBV10-3
CDR3 DNA: TGTGCCATCGCGGCGGGGGTGAACACCGGGGAGCTGTTTTTT
CDR3 protein: CAIAAGVNTGELFF

J gene: TRBJ2-5
clone size: few
D gene: NA
V gene: TRBV5-4
CDR3 DNA: TGTGCCAGCAGCCCCACAGAGTACCAAGAGACCCAGTACTTC
CDR3 protein: CASSPTEYQETQYF

J gene: TRBJ1-5
clone size: NA
D gene: NA
V gene: TRBV7-6
CDR3 DNA: TGTGCCAGCAGCGGCGGTGGTCAGCCCCAGCATTTT
CDR3 protein: CASSGGGQPQHF

J gene: TRBJ2-7
clone size: NA
D gene: NA
V gene: TRBV6-5
CDR3 DNA: TGTGGAGTTGGACAGACTGACTACGAGCAGTACTTC
CDR3 protein: CGVGQTDYEQYF

J gene: TRBJ1-4
clone size: few
D gene: TRBD1
V gene: TRBV19
CDR3 DNA: TGTGCCAGTGGGAGGACTACAGGGGAGACTAATGAAAAACTGTTTTTT
CDR3 protein: CASGRTTGETNEKLFF

J gene: TRBJ1-2
clone size: NA
D gene: NA
V gene: TRBV2
CDR3 DNA: TGTGCCAGCAGTGGCGTAGGGGACTATGGCTACACCTTC
CDR3 protein: CASSGVGDYGYTF

J gene: TRBJ2-3
clone size: NA
D gene: TRBD2
V gene: TRBV4-3
CDR3 DNA: TGCGCCAGCAGCCACTTAGCGGGGGGGGGAACAGATACGCAGTATTTT
CDR3 protein: CASSHLAGGGTDTQYF

J gene: TRBJ1-2
clone size: NA
D gene: TRBD1
V gene: TRBV7-9
CDR3 DNA: TGTGCTAGCATGGGACAGGGGGCCTATGGCTACACCTTC
CDR3 protein: CASMGQGAYGYTF

J gene: TRBJ2-7
clone size: NA
D gene: NA
V gene: TRBV13
CDR3 DNA: TGTGCCAGCAGCTTGTACAGGAGAAATCATCCGGCCTACGAGCAGTACTTC
CDR3 protein: CASSLYRRNHPAYEQYF